This TCR beta chain was identified in a study of T cell responses to AZD1222 COVID-19 vaccine. Sequenced by immunoSEQ multiplex PCR; TCRdb stores in-frame clones only, minus some. Here the sample spans about 96,000 clones, around 89% being singletons. In regard to this clone: Its matching antigen is unknown.

The CDR3 contains 15 residues. Trimming cost V 2 bases and J 2 bases, with 10 bases left between them. Germline V gene lookup returns CDR1 MDHEN and CDR2 SYDVKM. Study results and caveats: In all cases, repertoires were sampled only after the peak T cell response. Spike-specific TCR breadth and depth grew following two AZD1222 doses.

The chain employs TRBV28 and TRBJ1-5; D call uncertain. The receptor was isolated from an adult in good health. The sequencing here drew on peripheral blood, taken on day 0 of AZD1222 vaccination. The CDR3 protein is CASSLIRWGNQPQHF. The CDR3 DNA is TGTGCCAGCAGTTTAATACGATGGGGCAATCAGCCCCAGCATTTT.